This passage covers 26 T cell receptor beta chains from one sample sequenced in a study of blood T cell repertoires in COVID-19. Repertoires were generated with immunoSEQ multiplex PCR, while TCRdb's copy carries only in-frame clones and drops some. The data hold approximately 47,000 clones, with approximately 84% observed a single time. Sequenced material: peripheral blood. These receptor sequences come from a woman older than 75 with COVID-19, enrolled during active disease.

Only one count was recorded for this clone. The genes are TRBV7-9 and TRBJ2-2; D uncertain. This CDR3 is 15 amino acids long. Germline CDR1 reads SEHNR; CDR2 reads FQNEAQ (reference sequence). V dropped 2 bases and J dropped 2 bases, with 9 bases sitting between them. The CDR3 DNA follows: TGTGCCAGCAGCTTATTACAGCTAAACACCGGGGAGCTGTTTTTT. Its protein product is CASSLLQLNTGELFF. The full variable domain, with the rest looked up from reference TRBV7-9 and TRBJ2-2, is DTGVSQNPRHKITKRGQNVTFRCDPISEHNRLYWYRQTLGQGPEFLTYFQNEAQLEKSRLLSDRFSAERPKGSFSTLEIQRTEQGDSAMYLCASSLLQLNTGELFFGEGSRLTVL.

Here the CDR3 DNA reads TGTGCCAGCAGCTTAGTAGTGCGGTCCACAGATACGCAGTATTTT. Its translation: CASSLVVRSTDTQYF. This rearrangement joins TRBV7-2 to TRBJ2-3, with D uncertain. The germline V gene has CDR1 SGHTA and CDR2 FQGNSA. Trimming took off 1 base at V and 2 bases at J, with 10 bases between the two ends. This CDR3 spans 15 amino acids. Full variable domain (remainder filled in from reference TRBV7-2 and TRBJ2-3): GAGVSQSPSNKVTEKGKDVELRCDPISGHTALYWYRQSLGQGLEFLIYFQGNSAPDKSGLPSDRFSAERTGGSVSTLTIQRTQQEDSAVYLCASSLVVRSTDTQYFGPGTRLTVL.

The rearrangement links TRBV24-1 to TRBJ2-5, with TRBD1 as a possible D gene (5 bases). The V gene's germline CDR1 is KGHDR and CDR2 SFDVKD. The germline V and J ends were trimmed by 5 bases and 0 bases, with 15 bases remaining between them. The CDR3 loop spans 16 amino acids. CDR3 bases: TGTGCCACCAGTGCCGGCAGGGCAGGTTACCAAGAGACCCAGTACTTC. Its protein product is CATSAGRAGYQETQYF.

CDR3 in amino acids: CASSLLSSGNTIYF. CDR3 coding DNA: TGTGCCAGCAGCCTGTTGAGCTCTGGAAACACCATATATTTT. This chain joins TRBV6-5 and TRBJ1-3; D is ambiguous. V was trimmed by 6 bases and J by 0 bases, leaving 9 bases between them. The length of the CDR3 is 14 residues. Germline assignment: CDR1 MNHEY and CDR2 SVGAGI.

J is TRBJ2-5 and V is TRBV5-1; 8 bases match TRBD2. The CDR3 totals 16 residues. With V trimmed by 4 bases and J by 1 base, 9 bases remained unmatched. Looked up from germline, CDR1 is SGHRS and CDR2 is YFSETQ. CDR3 amino acids: CASSPGLVWTQETQYF. The CDR3 DNA reads TGCGCCAGCAGCCCGGGACTAGTCTGGACCCAAGAGACCCAGTACTTC.

This clone was counted once. This sequence joins TRBV19 and TRBJ1-4; the D gene is possibly TRBD1 (5 bases). Germline CDR1 reads LNHDA; CDR2 reads SQIVND (reference sequence). V lost 6 bases, J lost 3 bases, and 20 bases lay in between. This CDR3 spans 17 amino acids. DNA for the CDR3: TGTGCCAGTAGGAGGCAGGGCGATCTTGGGGCTAATGAAAAACTGTTTTTT. It is translated as CASRRQGDLGANEKLFF.

The CDR3 bases are TGTGCCAGTAGTTCTCGGGGGATTAATGAAAAACTGTTTTTT. Protein: CASSSRGINEKLFF. V and J are TRBV19 and TRBJ1-4, with D perhaps TRBD1 (5 bases). V gave up 5 bases and J gave up 4 bases, with 11 bases separating them. Germline CDR1 is LNHDA and CDR2 is SQIVND (reference sequence). The length of the CDR3 is 14 residues.

The rearrangement joins TRBV19 to TRBJ1-5; D possibly corresponds to TRBD1 (6 bases). Per germline, CDR1 LNHDA and CDR2 SQIVND (reference sequence). Trimming pared 7 bases from V and 3 bases from J, leaving 16 bases between. The CDR3 length is 15 residues. The CDR3: CASKAGQPNNQPQHF. The CDR3, as DNA: TGTGCCAGTAAGGCCGGACAGCCTAACAATCAGCCCCAGCATTTT.

In this sample, this clone turned up once. The CDR3 DNA reads TGTGCCAGCAGCCGTGCAGATACGCAGTATTTT. This codes for CASSRADTQYF. The chain links TRBV6-5 to TRBJ2-3; D remains unclear. There are 11 residues in the CDR3. Germline loops: CDR1 MNHEY, CDR2 SVGAGI. Trimming pared 6 bases from V and 4 bases from J, leaving 5 bases between.

V is TRBV15 and J is TRBJ2-7; D unclear. Per germline, CDR1 LNHNV and CDR2 YYDKDF (reference sequence). The V end was cut by 0 bases, the J end by 3 bases, with 18 bases between. The CDR3 sequence is 17 residues long. CDR3 DNA sequence: TGTGCCACCAGCAGAGATATGGGCAGAGCCGCGAACTACGAGCAGTACTTC. Translation: CATSRDMGRAANYEQYF.

The V call is TRBV29-1, the J call TRBJ1-5, with 9 nucleotides matching TRBD1. The CDR3 is 15 amino acids. V lost 3 bases, J lost 2 bases, and 5 bases stayed unmatched. CDR1 SQVTM and CDR2 ANQGSEA come from the germline V gene. The CDR3 spells CSVEDRGLGNQPQHF. The DNA for the CDR3 is TGCAGCGTTGAGGACAGGGGTTTGGGCAATCAGCCCCAGCATTTT.

The genes are TRBV19 and TRBJ2-1; 7 bases align to TRBD2. Germline V gene sequence: CDR1 LNHDA, CDR2 SQIVND (reference sequence). The junction had 19 bases not matched to a gene; V was cut back by 1 base and J by 1 base. The CDR3 length is 21 residues. The CDR3, as DNA: TGTGCCAGTAGTATAGCTTCAGCGGCGGGAGCCTATCATCGGTCCTACAATGAGCAGTTCTTC. Amino acid sequence: CASSIASAAGAYHRSYNEQFF.

The chain links TRBV2 to TRBJ2-3, with no clear D. The CDR3 is 12 residues long. Trimming removed 5 bases from V and 2 bases from J, with 5 bases in between. The germline V gene encodes CDR1 SNHLY and CDR2 FYNNEI. CDR3 in DNA: TGTGCCAGCAGTCTTAACACAGATACGCAGTATTTT. This encodes CASSLNTDTQYF.

V usage is TRBV5-4 and J usage is TRBJ2-2; perhaps TRBD1 as D (6 bases). In germline, CDR1 is SGHNT, CDR2 YYREEE (reference sequence). Trimming removed 5 bases at V and 3 bases at J, with 14 bases between. CDR3 length: 15 amino acids. CDR3 protein: CASRPSRGHTGELFF. The CDR3 DNA follows: TGTGCCAGCAGGCCCTCCAGGGGACACACCGGGGAGCTGTTTTTT.

CDR3 sequence: CASSERGFYSGNTIYF. The CDR3 DNA sequence: TGCGCCAGCTCCGAGCGAGGATTTTACTCTGGAAACACCATATATTTT. This chain joins TRBV10-1 and TRBJ1-3; no clear D gene. Trimming cost V 8 bases and J 0 bases, with 17 bases left between them. The CDR3 runs 16 residues. CDR1 WNHNN and CDR2 SYGVQD come from the germline V gene (reference sequence).

The rearrangement links TRBV29-1 to TRBJ1-2, with 7 bases identical to TRBD1. The trim removed 5 bases at V and 13 bases at J, leaving 10 bases unmatched. Germline values: CDR1 SQVTM, CDR2 ANQGSEA. The CDR3 totals 11 residues. This CDR3 reads CSVQQGRALTF. In nucleotides, the CDR3 is TGCAGCGTTCAACAGGGGCGGGCCCTCACCTTC.

The CDR3 bases are TGTGCCAGCAGTCACACTAGCGGTACAAACTTAGTCTACGAGCAGTACTTC. Translated, it gives CASSHTSGTNLVYEQYF. The gene calls are TRBV2 and TRBJ2-7, with 8 bases identical to TRBD2. This CDR3 region has 17 residues. V shed 5 bases and J 3 bases; nucleotides not matched to a gene: 15. The germline gives CDR1 SNHLY, CDR2 FYNNEI.

The chain has TRBV5-1 and TRBJ2-7; 9 positions agree with TRBD1. The CDR3 is 15 residues long. Germline-derived CDR1 and CDR2 are SGHRS and YFSETQ. The V gene end was trimmed by 4 bases and the J gene end by 4 bases; junction bases not matched to a gene: 9. The CDR3 reads CASSKDRGTGYEQYF. The CDR3 nucleotides are TGCGCCAGCAGCAAGGACAGGGGTACAGGGTACGAGCAGTACTTC.

J is TRBJ1-1 and V is TRBV5-1, with a possible D match to TRBD1 (5 bases). The V end lost 0 bases, the J end lost 2 bases, and 14 bases lay between the germline ends. CDR3 length equals 16 residues. Germline V gene data show CDR1 as SGHRS and CDR2 as YFSETQ. CDR3 sequence reads: CASSLVGRGSNTEAFF. In DNA form, the CDR3 reads TGCGCCAGCAGCTTGGTTGGTAGGGGTTCCAACACTGAAGCTTTCTTT.

This clone was seen once. The chain carries TRBV7-2 and TRBJ1-4; 9 bases fit TRBD1. The V gene end was trimmed by 5 bases and the J gene end by 5 bases; junction bases not matched to a gene: 6. This CDR3 has 15 residues. Looked up from germline, CDR1 is SGHTA and CDR2 is FQGNSA. CDR3 region: CASSTRTGENEKLFF. The CDR3 DNA sequence: TGTGCCAGCAGCACACGGACAGGGGAAAATGAAAAACTGTTTTTT.

The chain recombines TRBV11-3 with TRBJ1-1; D is possibly TRBD1 (5 bases). This CDR3 spans 15 amino acids. The germline V and J ends were trimmed by 3 bases and 5 bases, with 16 bases remaining between them. Germline V gene sequence: CDR1 SGHNT, CDR2 YENEEA. CDR3 sequence: CASSLQGSGRTEAFF. The CDR3 DNA reads TGTGCCAGCAGCTTGCAGGGCTCTGGGCGGACTGAAGCTTTCTTT.

The V gene is TRBV6-6, the J gene TRBJ1-2; 7 bases are shared with TRBD1. The CDR3 runs 15 residues. Germline-derived CDR1 and CDR2 are MNHNY and SVGAGI (reference sequence). Trimming removed 7 bases from V and 2 bases from J; junction bases left unmatched: 10. The CDR3 nucleotides are TGTGCCAGCATTCTCATCGCGACAGGGAACTATGGCTACACCTTC. Translating it yields CASILIATGNYGYTF.

This clone was found once. The V and J genes are TRBV28 and TRBJ1-2; 7 bases are shared with TRBD1. Germline V gene sequence: CDR1 MDHEN, CDR2 SYDVKM. This CDR3 spans 13 amino acids. With 6 bases clipped from V and 8 bases from J, the junction kept 9 bases outside the gene matches. CDR3: CASSVTGFRGYTF. The CDR3 DNA reads as TGTGCCAGCAGCGTGACAGGGTTCAGGGGCTACACCTTC.

The chain carries TRBV27 and TRBJ2-7, with a tentative D call TRBD2 (5 bases). The germline CDR1 and CDR2 sequences are MNHEY and SMNVEV (reference sequence). The CDR3 loop spans 13 amino acids. Trimming shortened V by 5 bases and J by 2 bases, and 10 bases separated the two germline ends. CDR3 region: CASSRYGAYEQYF. Here the CDR3 DNA reads TGTGCCAGCAGTCGTTACGGGGCCTACGAGCAGTACTTC.

The chain couples TRBV29-1 to TRBJ1-2; tentative D call: TRBD1 (5 bases). The CDR3 loop spans 10 amino acids. Germline loops: CDR1 SQVTM, CDR2 ANQGSEA. V lost 3 bases to trimming and J lost 10 bases, with 9 bases between them. The CDR3 sequence: CSVDSGFYTF. For the CDR3, the DNA is TGCAGCGTTGATTCAGGGTTCTACACCTTC.

V is TRBV6-5 and J is TRBJ1-5; TRBD1 agrees at 8 bases. The V segment lost 6 bases and the J segment 2 bases; nucleotides outside the gene matches: 3. Germline V gene lookup returns CDR1 MNHEY and CDR2 SVGAGI. This CDR3 is 14 amino acids long. DNA for the CDR3: TGTGCCAGCAGGGACAGGGTGGGCAATCAGCCCCAGCATTTT. Translating gives CASRDRVGNQPQHF.